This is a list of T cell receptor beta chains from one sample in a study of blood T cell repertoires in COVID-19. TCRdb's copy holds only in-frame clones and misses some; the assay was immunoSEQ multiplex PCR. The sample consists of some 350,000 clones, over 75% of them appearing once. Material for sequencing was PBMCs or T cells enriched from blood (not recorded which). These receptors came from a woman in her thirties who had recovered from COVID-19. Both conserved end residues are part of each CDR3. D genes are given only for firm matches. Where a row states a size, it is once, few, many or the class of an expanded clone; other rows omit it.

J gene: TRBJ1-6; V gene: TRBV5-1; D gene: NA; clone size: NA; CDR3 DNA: TGCGCCAGCACTATATCAGGGGTCTATAATTCACCCCTCCACTTT; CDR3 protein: CASTISGVYNSPLHF
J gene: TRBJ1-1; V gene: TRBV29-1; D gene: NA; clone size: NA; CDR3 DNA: TGCAGCGTTTTGAGGTTGGGGAACACTGAAGCTTTCTTT; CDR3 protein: CSVLRLGNTEAFF
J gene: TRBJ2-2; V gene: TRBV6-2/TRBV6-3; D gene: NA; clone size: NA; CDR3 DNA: TGTGCCAGCAGTTATCTTAGTTACACCGGGGAGCTGTTTTTT; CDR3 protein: CASSYLSYTGELFF
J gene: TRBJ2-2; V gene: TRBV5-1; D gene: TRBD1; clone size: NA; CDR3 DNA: TGCGCCAGCAGCAGGCCGGACAGGGACGACACCGGGGAGCTGTTTTTT; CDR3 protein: CASSRPDRDDTGELFF
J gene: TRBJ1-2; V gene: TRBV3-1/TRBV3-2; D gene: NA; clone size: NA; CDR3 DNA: TGTGCCAGCAGCCAAGGAGGCGTGGGTGGTGGCTACACCTTC; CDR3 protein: CASSQGGVGGGYTF
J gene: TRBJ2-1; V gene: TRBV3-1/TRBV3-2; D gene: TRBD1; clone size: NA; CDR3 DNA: TGTGCCAGCAGCCTCCGGACAGGGAACTACAATGAGCAGTTCTTC; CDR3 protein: CASSLRTGNYNEQFF
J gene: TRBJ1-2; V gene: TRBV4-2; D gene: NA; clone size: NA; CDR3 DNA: TGTGCCAGCAGCCAAGATGCTCGGGGTCGAGGCTACACCTTC; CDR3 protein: CASSQDARGRGYTF
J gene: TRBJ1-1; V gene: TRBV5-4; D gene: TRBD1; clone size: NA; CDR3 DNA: TGTGCCAGCAGCGCCTGGACAGGGGCAAACACTGAAGCTTTCTTT; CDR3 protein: CASSAWTGANTEAFF
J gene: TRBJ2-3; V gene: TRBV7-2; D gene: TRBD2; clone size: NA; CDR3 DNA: TGTGCCAGCAGCTTAAGACTAGCAGCAGATACGCAGTATTTT; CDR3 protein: CASSLRLAADTQYF
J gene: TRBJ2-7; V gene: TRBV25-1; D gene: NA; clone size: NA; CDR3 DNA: TGTGCCAGCAGGAGACAGGGAGGTTACGAGCAGTACTTC; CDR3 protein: CASRRQGGYEQYF
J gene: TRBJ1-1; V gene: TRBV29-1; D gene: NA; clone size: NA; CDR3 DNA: TGCAGCGTCGAACCAAACGGGGTGGACACTGAAGCTTTCTTT; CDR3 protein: CSVEPNGVDTEAFF
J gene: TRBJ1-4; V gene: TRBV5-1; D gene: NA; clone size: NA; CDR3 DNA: TGCGCCAGCAGCTTGTCCCAAGGACGGGGTGACCTGTTTTTT; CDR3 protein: CASSLSQGRGDLFF
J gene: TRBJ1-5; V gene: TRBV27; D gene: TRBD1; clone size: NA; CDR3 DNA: TGTGCCAGCAGCCCGGGGACAGTGAATCAGCCCCAGCATTTT; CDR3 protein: CASSPGTVNQPQHF
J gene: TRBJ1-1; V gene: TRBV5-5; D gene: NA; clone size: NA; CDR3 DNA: TGTGCCACCTCGAGGGCGGGTAGCGCTGAAGCTTTCTTT; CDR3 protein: CATSRAGSAEAFF
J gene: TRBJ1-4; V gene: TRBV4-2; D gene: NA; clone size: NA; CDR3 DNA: TGTGCCAGCAGCCAAGTATCTACGGCGGGGGAAAAACTGTTTTTT; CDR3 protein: CASSQVSTAGEKLFF
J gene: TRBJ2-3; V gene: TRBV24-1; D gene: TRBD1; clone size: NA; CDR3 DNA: TGTGCCACCGGGGACAGGGTGGCAGATACGCAGTATTTT; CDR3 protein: CATGDRVADTQYF
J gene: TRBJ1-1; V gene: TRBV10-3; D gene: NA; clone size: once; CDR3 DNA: TGTGCCATCAGTGGTGTGGGGCTGAACACTGAAGCTTTCTTT; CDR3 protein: CAISGVGLNTEAFF
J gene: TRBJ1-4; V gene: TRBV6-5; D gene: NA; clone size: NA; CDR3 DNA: TGTGCCAGCGGCCGGGGGTCATTTGAAAAACTGTTTTTT; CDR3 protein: CASGRGSFEKLFF
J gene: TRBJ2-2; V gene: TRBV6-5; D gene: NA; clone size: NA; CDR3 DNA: TGTGCCAGCCTCAAGATAGCGAACACCGGGGAGCTGTTTTTT; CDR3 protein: CASLKIANTGELFF
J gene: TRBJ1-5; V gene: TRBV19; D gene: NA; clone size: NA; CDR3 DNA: TGTGCCAGTAGCCCGGCTACAGGAGTCAATCAGCCCCAGCATTTT; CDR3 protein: CASSPATGVNQPQHF
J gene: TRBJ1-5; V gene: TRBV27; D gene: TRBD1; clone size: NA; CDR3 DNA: TGTGCCAGCAGTCATGGACAGGGGGGTCAGCCCCAGCATTTT; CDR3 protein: CASSHGQGGQPQHF
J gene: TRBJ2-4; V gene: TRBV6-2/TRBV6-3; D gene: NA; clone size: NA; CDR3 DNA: TGTGCCAGCAGTTACTCGTGGGACACTTACATTCAGTACTTC; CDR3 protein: CASSYSWDTYIQYF
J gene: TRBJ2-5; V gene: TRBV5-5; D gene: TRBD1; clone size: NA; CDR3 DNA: TGTGCCAGCAGCCGGAGGACAGGGGAAGAGACCCAGTACTTC; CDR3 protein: CASSRRTGEETQYF
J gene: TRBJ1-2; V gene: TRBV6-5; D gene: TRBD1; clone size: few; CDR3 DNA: TGTGCCAGCAGTTACGGGACAGGGAATGGCTACACCTTC; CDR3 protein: CASSYGTGNGYTF
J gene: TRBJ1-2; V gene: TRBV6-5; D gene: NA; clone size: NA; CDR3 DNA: TGTGCCAGCCGACCCTGGGGCAGGGGTTATGGCTACACCTTC; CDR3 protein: CASRPWGRGYGYTF
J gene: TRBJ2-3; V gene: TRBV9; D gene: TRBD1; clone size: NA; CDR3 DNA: TGTGCCAGCAGCGTAGTAATCAGGGGGATAACTAGCACAGATACGCAGTATTTT; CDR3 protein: CASSVVIRGITSTDTQYF
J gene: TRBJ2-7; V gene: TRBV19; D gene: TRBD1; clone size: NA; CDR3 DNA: TGTGCCAGTAGTATGGGACAGGGCCGCGAGCAGTACTTC; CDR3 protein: CASSMGQGREQYF
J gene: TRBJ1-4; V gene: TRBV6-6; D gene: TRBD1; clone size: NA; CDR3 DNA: TGTGCCAGCAGTTATACCGGGACAGGGAGTGAAAAACTGTTTTTT; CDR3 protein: CASSYTGTGSEKLFF
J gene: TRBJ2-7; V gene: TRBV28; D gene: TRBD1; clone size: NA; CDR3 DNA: TGTGCCAGCAGTTTACCCGGGACAGGGGGATTCATCGAGGACGAGCAGTACTTC; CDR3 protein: CASSLPGTGGFIEDEQYF
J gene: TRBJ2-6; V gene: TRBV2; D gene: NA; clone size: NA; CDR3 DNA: TGTGCCAGCGGAGGGAGCTCTGGGGCCAACGTCCTGACTTTC; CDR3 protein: CASGGSSGANVLTF
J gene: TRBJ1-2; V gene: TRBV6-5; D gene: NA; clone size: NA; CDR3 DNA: TGTGCCAGCACGCCCGGTTATGGCTACACCTTC; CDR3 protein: CASTPGYGYTF
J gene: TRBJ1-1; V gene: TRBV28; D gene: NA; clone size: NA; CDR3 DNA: TGTGCCAGCGGAGTCTCTTCGAGCGCTGAAGCTTTCTTT; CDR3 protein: CASGVSSSAEAFF
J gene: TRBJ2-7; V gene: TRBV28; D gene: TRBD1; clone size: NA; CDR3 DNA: TGTGCCAGCAGTTCCCCGGACAGGGGGCTTTCCTACGAGCAGTACTTC; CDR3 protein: CASSSPDRGLSYEQYF
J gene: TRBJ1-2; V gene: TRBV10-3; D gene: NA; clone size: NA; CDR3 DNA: TGTGCCATCAAAGGCAGGGATGATGGCTACACCTTC; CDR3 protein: CAIKGRDDGYTF
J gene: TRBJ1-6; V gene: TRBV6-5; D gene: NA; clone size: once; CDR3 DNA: TGTGCCAGTCGGTTGGCGGTCTCCTATAATTCACCCCTCCACTTT; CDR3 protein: CASRLAVSYNSPLHF
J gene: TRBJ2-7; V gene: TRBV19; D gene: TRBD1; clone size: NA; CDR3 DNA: TGTGCCAGTCGCCGGGACAGGGCCTACGAGCAGTACTTC; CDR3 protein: CASRRDRAYEQYF
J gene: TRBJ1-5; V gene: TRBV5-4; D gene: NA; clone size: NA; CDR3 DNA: TGTGCCAGCAGCTTATCAGGTCAGCCCCAGCATTTT; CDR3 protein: CASSLSGQPQHF
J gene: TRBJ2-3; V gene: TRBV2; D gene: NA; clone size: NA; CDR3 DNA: TGTGCCAGCAGAAGAAGACTAGGAACCACAGATACGCAGTATTTT; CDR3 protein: CASRRRLGTTDTQYF
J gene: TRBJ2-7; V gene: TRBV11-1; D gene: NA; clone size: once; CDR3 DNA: TGTGCCAGCAGCTTAGACAGCCTTTACGAGCAGTACTTC; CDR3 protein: CASSLDSLYEQYF
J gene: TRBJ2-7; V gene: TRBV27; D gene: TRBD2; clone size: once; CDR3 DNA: TGTGCCAGCAGTCTCGGGACTAGCGGGGGGGAGCAGTACTTC; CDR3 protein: CASSLGTSGGEQYF
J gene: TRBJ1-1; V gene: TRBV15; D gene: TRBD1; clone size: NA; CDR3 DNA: TGTGCCACCAGCCCTGGGACAGTCGGGATGAACACTGAAGCTTTCTTT; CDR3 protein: CATSPGTVGMNTEAFF
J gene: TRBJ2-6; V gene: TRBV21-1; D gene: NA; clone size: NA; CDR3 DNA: NA; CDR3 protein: CASVGQGASGANVLTF
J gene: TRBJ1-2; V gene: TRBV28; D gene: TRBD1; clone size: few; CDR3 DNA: TGTGCCAGCAGTTTTCTAGGGGGCGAGTACTATGGCTACACCTTC; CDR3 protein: CASSFLGGEYYGYTF
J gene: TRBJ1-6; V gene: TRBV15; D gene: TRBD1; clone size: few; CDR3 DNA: TGTGCCACCAGCAGAGATCCAGGGACAGGGACCTTCTCCTATAATTCACCCCTCCACTTT; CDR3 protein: CATSRDPGTGTFSYNSPLHF
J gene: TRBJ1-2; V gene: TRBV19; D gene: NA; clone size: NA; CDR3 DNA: TGTGCCAGTAGCCCCAGGGGTAACTATGGCTACACCTTC; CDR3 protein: CASSPRGNYGYTF
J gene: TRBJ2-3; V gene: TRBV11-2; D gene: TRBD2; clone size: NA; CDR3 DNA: TGTGCCAGCAGCCCGAGACTAGCGGGGGGACTCACAGATACGCAGTATTTT; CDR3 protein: CASSPRLAGGLTDTQYF
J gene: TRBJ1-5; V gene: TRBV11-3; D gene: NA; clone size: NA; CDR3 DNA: TGTGCCAGCAGTCTACCCGGGATTATTTCCAATCAGCCCCAGCATTTT; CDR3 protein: CASSLPGIISNQPQHF